The rows below give T cell receptor beta chains drawn from one sample of a study of blood T cells in healthy people across ages. TCRdb passed the 5' RACE reads through MiXCR, listing each CDR3 protein once. Of around 1.1 million distinct CDR3 sequences listed, 30% to 40% are singletons. Sequenced material: blood. Receptors originate from a young man in good health. The CDR3 runs from the conserved cysteine through the conserved F or W. Fields, in order: D gene, clone size, J gene, V gene, CDR3 DNA, CDR3 protein. The D gene is left open where the match is weak. For some rows the clone size is stated as once, few or many, or as a class when expanded; others skip it.

D: -; size: -; J: TRBJ1-1; V: TRBV28; DNA: TGTGCCAGCAGTTTGCCCGGCTGGGAGACTGAAGCTTTCTTT; CDR3: CASSLPGWETEAFF
D: -; size: -; J: TRBJ1-2; V: TRBV6-2/TRBV6-3; DNA: TGTGCCAGCACCAAAGAGACAGACGGCTATGGCTACACCTTC; CDR3: CASTKETDGYGYTF
D: TRBD2; size: once; J: TRBJ2-7; V: TRBV20-1; DNA: TGCAGTGCCGGGAGGTCGGGGAGGATCCACGAGCAGTACTTC; CDR3: CSAGRSGRIHEQYF
D: -; size: -; J: TRBJ2-2; V: TRBV29-1; DNA: TGCAGCGTTGAAGCCGGGCAGGCGACCGGGGAGCTGTTTTTT; CDR3: CSVEAGQATGELFF
D: TRBD2; size: few; J: TRBJ2-1; V: TRBV7-9; DNA: TGTGCCAGCAGCCACGGGGGGGTTTCCTACAATGAGCAGTTCTTC; CDR3: CASSHGGVSYNEQFF
D: -; size: -; J: TRBJ2-7; V: TRBV5-1; DNA: TGCGCCAGCAGCTTGGCCTCGGCAGTCTCCTACGAGCAGTACTTC; CDR3: CASSLASAVSYEQYF
D: TRBD1; size: -; J: TRBJ1-2; V: TRBV14; DNA: TGTGCCAGCAGCCAACAAGGGGGCGCAGGCTACACCTTC; CDR3: CASSQQGGAGYTF
D: -; size: -; J: TRBJ2-5; V: TRBV20-1; DNA: TGCAGTGTAACGGGCGGGGGCAAAAGAGGAGAGACCCAGTACTTC; CDR3: CSVTGGGKRGETQYF
D: -; size: -; J: TRBJ2-1; V: TRBV7-9; DNA: TGTGCCAGCAGCTTAGGACCCAGGCGGCATGAGCAGTTCTTC; CDR3: CASSLGPRRHEQFF
D: -; size: -; J: TRBJ1-5; V: TRBV7-8; DNA: TGTGCCAGCAGCCCAGGTAGGGCCGATCAGCCCCAGCATTTT; CDR3: CASSPGRADQPQHF
D: -; size: -; J: TRBJ2-7; V: TRBV7-9; DNA: TGTGCCAGCAGCTTAGCGGACCTATACAATGAGCAGTACTTC; CDR3: CASSLADLYNEQYF
D: -; size: -; J: TRBJ1-1; V: TRBV2; DNA: TGTGCCAGCTTACTAGACATGAACACTGAAGCTTTCTTT; CDR3: CASLLDMNTEAFF
D: TRBD1; size: few; J: TRBJ1-5; V: TRBV20-1; DNA: TGCAGTGCTTCCAGGGGGCGCGAGCCCCAGCATTTT; CDR3: CSASRGREPQHF
D: -; size: once; J: TRBJ2-7; V: TRBV30; DNA: TGTGCCTGGAGTGAAGGGTCAAACTACTACGAGCGGTACTTC; CDR3: CAWSEGSNYYERYF
D: TRBD2; size: -; J: TRBJ2-1; V: TRBV19; DNA: TGTGCCAGTAGTGTGCGGGGAGGCGGGAGTGAGCAGTTCTTC; CDR3: CASSVRGGGSEQFF
D: -; size: once; J: TRBJ2-4; V: TRBV7-9; DNA: TGTGCCAGCAGCTTACATACGAGGGGGGGATACGAGCTGTACTTC; CDR3: CASSLHTRGGYELYF
D: -; size: -; J: TRBJ1-1; V: TRBV13; DNA: TGTGCCAGCAGCTTAGGCAGGGAGGTTGCTGAAGCTTTCTTT; CDR3: CASSLGREVAEAFF
D: -; size: -; J: TRBJ1-1; V: TRBV6-2/TRBV6-3; DNA: TGTGCCAGCAGGGCGACGGGTGGGAGTGAAGCTTTCTTT; CDR3: CASRATGGSEAFF
D: -; size: -; J: TRBJ1-6; V: TRBV27; DNA: TGTGCCAGCAGTTTATCGATAGGAGTAAATTCACCCCTCCACTTT; CDR3: CASSLSIGVNSPLHF
D: TRBD1; size: few; J: TRBJ2-3; V: TRBV14; DNA: TGTGCCAGCAGCTCCCGGGACAGTTCCGATACGCAGTATTTT; CDR3: CASSSRDSSDTQYF
D: TRBD1; size: -; J: TRBJ1-1; V: TRBV6-6; DNA: TGTGCCAGCAGTCAAAGACAGGGCCCTGTTGAAGCTTTCTTT; CDR3: CASSQRQGPVEAFF
D: -; size: -; J: TRBJ2-1; V: TRBV14; DNA: TGTGCCAGCAGCCCCAAACCAGGGAGCTACAATGAGCAGTTCTTC; CDR3: CASSPKPGSYNEQFF
D: -; size: once; J: TRBJ1-2; V: TRBV18; DNA: TGTGCCAGCTCACCTATACGGGAGGTGGGAAGCAGTGGTGGCTACACCTTC; CDR3: CASSPIREVGSSGGYTF
D: -; size: few; J: TRBJ1-5; V: TRBV6-5; DNA: TGTGCCAGCAGTTACAGACAGACTAATCAGCCCCAGCATTTT; CDR3: CASSYRQTNQPQHF
D: -; size: few; J: TRBJ2-7; V: TRBV20-1; DNA: TGCAGTGCGTACCGGGACAAGCCCTACGAGCAGTACTTC; CDR3: CSAYRDKPYEQYF
D: -; size: -; J: TRBJ1-1; V: TRBV27; DNA: TGTGCCAGCAGGGGGGACATCAACCCTGAAGCTTTCTTT; CDR3: CASRGDINPEAFF
D: -; size: once; J: TRBJ2-1; V: TRBV6-2/TRBV6-3; DNA: TGTGCCAGCAGTTACTCGGACAGTGGATGGAATGAGCAGTTCTTC; CDR3: CASSYSDSGWNEQFF
D: TRBD2; size: -; J: TRBJ2-1; V: TRBV5-1; DNA: TGCGCCAGCAGCCTCGGGACTAGCGGTACCTTTGGGAATGAGCAGTTCTTC; CDR3: CASSLGTSGTFGNEQFF
D: -; size: -; J: TRBJ2-1; V: TRBV3-1; DNA: TGTGCCAGCAGCCCTTATGAAGGGGGGTCCCACAATGAGCAGTTCTTC; CDR3: CASSPYEGGSHNEQFF
D: -; size: -; J: TRBJ1-1; V: TRBV7-9; DNA: TGTGCCAACAGCTTATCCGACGATTGGGGGACTGAAGCTTTCTTT; CDR3: CANSLSDDWGTEAFF
D: -; size: -; J: TRBJ2-7; V: TRBV4-3; DNA: TGCGCCAGCAGCCAAGATCTCGAACAGGGCGAGCAGTACTTC; CDR3: CASSQDLEQGEQYF
D: -; size: -; J: TRBJ2-2; V: TRBV6-2/TRBV6-3; DNA: TGTGCCAGCAGTCCGCTTAAGGGGAACACCGGGGAGCTGTTTTTT; CDR3: CASSPLKGNTGELFF
D: TRBD1; size: -; J: TRBJ1-2; V: TRBV5-1; DNA: TGCGCCAGCAGCCCGGACAGGATCGATGGCTACACCTTC; CDR3: CASSPDRIDGYTF
D: TRBD2; size: -; J: TRBJ2-1; V: TRBV6-5; DNA: TGTGCCAGCAGTAGTCGGGGGGTTACGAATGAGCAGTTCTTC; CDR3: CASSSRGVTNEQFF
D: -; size: few; J: TRBJ2-5; V: TRBV20-1; DNA: TGCAGTGCTAGAGCTTATGCGGGGGCATCCCAAGAGACCCAGTACTTC; CDR3: CSARAYAGASQETQYF
D: -; size: -; J: TRBJ1-4; V: TRBV20-1; DNA: TGCAGTGCTAGAGAATATATAAAGTCCGAAGACCGGGGTGAAAAACTGTTTTTT; CDR3: CSAREYIKSEDRGEKLFF
D: -; size: -; J: TRBJ1-2; V: TRBV2; DNA: TGTGCCAGCAGTGAACTCCGGGGAGCTAACTATGGCTACACCTTC; CDR3: CASSELRGANYGYTF
D: -; size: -; J: TRBJ1-5; V: TRBV5-6; DNA: TGTGCCAGCAGTGCCTCCGGATATAGCAATCAGCCCCAGCATTTT; CDR3: CASSASGYSNQPQHF
D: -; size: -; J: TRBJ2-5; V: TRBV11-2; DNA: TGTGCCAGCAGCTTAGATGGGGCAGGGGTTAGTGAGACCCAGTACTTC; CDR3: CASSLDGAGVSETQYF
D: -; size: -; J: TRBJ2-2; V: TRBV7-3; DNA: TGTGCCAGCAGCGTAATTGAGACAGTGAACACCGGGGAGCTGTTTTTT; CDR3: CASSVIETVNTGELFF
D: -; size: few; J: TRBJ2-7; V: TRBV12-3/TRBV12-4; DNA: TGTGCCAGCAGTGGGACGGCCCGCGAGCAGTACTTC; CDR3: CASSGTAREQYF
D: -; size: few; J: TRBJ1-2; V: TRBV29-1; DNA: TGCAGCGTTGAAACCCGGTTGGGGGGTGGCTACACCTTC; CDR3: CSVETRLGGGYTF